This T cell receptor beta chain was documented in a study of MAIT cells during Salmonella Paratyphi A infection (dated by TCRdb to 2016 to 2017). The study in broad terms: Adult volunteers aged 18 to 60 swallowed one dose of 1-5x10^3 CFU of S. Paratyphi A strain NVGH308. Ciprofloxacin 500 mg twice daily for 14 days, starting at diagnosis, was given to diagnosed volunteers. Study-wide conclusions, independent of this receptor: Although the availability of volunteer samples limited sample sizes, the sizes were judged adequate for detecting differences between groups. From baseline to mid-infection, the space taken up by over-represented MAIT clonotypes dropped significantly (about 0.15 to 0.11), whereas no significant difference was seen post-infection. More expansion or contraction among the top five MAIT clonotypes was shown in diagnosed volunteers than in healthy controls (approximately 0.53 versus 0.13), suggesting infection-driven repertoire reshaping.

Based on its abundance in the sample, this clonotype is medium-sized (0.01 to 0.1%). Its cognate antigen has yet to be identified. No much larger clonotype is one base removed from it; base qualities were not supplied. The sample's time point label, decoded: after infection, following antibiotic treatment. Circulating MAIT cell TCRbeta repertoires were profiled longitudinally in six volunteers in whom enteric fever developed after controlled oral challenge with live Salmonella Paratyphi A. Every diagnosed volunteer provided MAIT cell samples at pre-infection, mid-infection and post-infection timepoints. Enteric fever was diagnosed on the basis of Paratyphi A bacteremia and/or persistent fever above 38 degrees C lasting more than 12 hours. Challenged volunteers were diagnosed with infection sometime between day 4 and day 7 after challenge. For RNA extraction, between 5,000 and 10,000 MAIT cells from each sample were sorted straight into RNAqueous-Micro lysis buffer. Lymphoprep gradient centrifugation was used to isolate peripheral blood mononuclear cells from blood samples and leukocyte cones. Cell sorting used a BD FACSAria Fusion or BD FACSAria III sorter.

The method behind the library was 5' RACE. TCRbeta was amplified in two PCR rounds using Phusion High-Fidelity polymerase, and the primers carried sample-specific barcodes. Template-switch cDNA synthesis with SMARTScribe reverse transcriptase and a TRBC-specific primer was used to generate TCRbeta libraries. After barcoding, samples were pooled and then prepared using the NEBNext Ultra DNA Library Prep Kit for Illumina. The libraries were sequenced on an Illumina MiSeq using the MiSeq reagent kit v2, 300 cycles. As for the original processing: Reads were demultiplexed by barcode with Jemultiplexer and were aligned with MiTCR using default parameters. Non-functional sequences were removed with VDJtools, and each clonotype was defined by its amino acid sequence, with frequencies calculated from the assigned sequence reads. In the clonal space homeostasis analysis, clonotypes were grouped by frequency into over-represented (0.05-1), large, medium and small bins. TCRdb redid the processing of the public reads, applying fastp at Q25 and MiXCR, and retained in-frame beta chains. Under each unique CDR3 protein, matching rows form one entry showing the most common genes and DNA. The V and J calls, along with clone size, are taken from TCRdb and not from the paper's own processing. Within this sample are roughly 1,000 distinct CDR3 sequences, with around 26% of them counted one time only. The ten largest clones add up to less than 45% of the sample.

The TCR comes from a person aged 18 to 70 who was deliberately infected with Salmonella Paratyphi A in a paratyphoid fever challenge study. The source was MAIT cells from blood, collected at the last sampling point of the challenge study.

The CDR3 reads CSVKTGTSIFETQYF. The DNA reads TGCAGTGTCAAAACCGGGACTAGCATTTTCGAGACCCAGTACTTC. The rearranged segments are TRBV20-1 and TRBJ2-5, with 9 bases in between that match TRBD2. The CDR3 spans 15 residues, from the cysteine through the phenylalanine. The kept DNA is CDR3 alone, 45 bases in frame from the first base. V trim: 7 bases; J trim: 5 bases; unmatched bases: 14. CDR1 and CDR2, per the germline V gene (reference sequence), are DFQATT and SNEGSKA.